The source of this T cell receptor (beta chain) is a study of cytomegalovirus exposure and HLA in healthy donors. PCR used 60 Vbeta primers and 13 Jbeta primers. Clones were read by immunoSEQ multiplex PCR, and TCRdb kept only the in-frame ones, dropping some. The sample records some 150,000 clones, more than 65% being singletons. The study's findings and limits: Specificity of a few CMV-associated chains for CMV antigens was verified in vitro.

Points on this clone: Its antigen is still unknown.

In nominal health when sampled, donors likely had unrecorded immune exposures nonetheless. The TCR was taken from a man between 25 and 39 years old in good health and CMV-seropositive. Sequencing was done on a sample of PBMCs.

The CDR3 nucleotides read TGTGCCTGGAGACGGGAGGGACTCACAGATACGCAGTATTTT. It specifies CAWRREGLTDTQYF. This chain joins TRBV30 and TRBJ2-3, with TRBD2 matching 8 bases. The CDR3 contains 14 residues. Unmatched junction bases numbered 4, after V lost 3 bases and J lost 2 bases. Germline V gene lookup returns CDR1 GTSNPN and CDR2 SVGIG (reference sequence). The variable domain in full, with the rest retrieved from reference TRBV30 and TRBJ2-3, is SQTIHQWPATLVQPVGSPLSLECTVEGTSNPNLYWYRQAAGRGLQLLFYSVGIGQISSEVPQNLSASRPQDRQFILSSKKLLLSDSGFYLCAWRREGLTDTQYFGPGTRLTVL.